This T cell receptor (beta chain) is drawn from a study of identifying expanded T cells in peripheral blood (dated by TCRdb to the late 2010s). With respect to the entire study: Technical replicates were generated by sequencing separate aliquots of the same genomic DNA pool, with four replicates compared pairwise.

Taken from the germline V gene, the CDR1 and CDR2 loops are SGHRS and YFSETQ. The CDR3 contains 15 residues, cysteine and phenylalanine counted. The CDR3 DNA has 45 bases and is translated from base 1. After removal of 1 base from V and 7 bases from J, the junction retains 7 bases not matched to a gene. The paper's findings and limits, for the study overall: The binomial model flagged 0.9 to 1.5 differentially abundant clones between technical replicates, compared with about 16 over around 2 weeks and 19 to 20 over around 4 weeks. Variance in clone template counts between approximately 2-week samples significantly increased with total template count across all healthy donors. It was expected by the authors that biological variance in healthy repertoires might increase further over much longer intervals, such as months to years. Both the number of clones called differentially abundant and the false-positive rate were significantly reduced by the beta-binomial model across all healthy-donor time intervals.

Comment on this clone: Its cognate antigen has yet to be identified. No base quality information exists; no much larger clone differs at one position.

The immunoSEQ Assay, which relies on bias-controlled multiplex PCR amplification of genomic DNA, was used to profile TCRbeta CDR3 regions. As for how the authors treated the data: To quantify the absolute abundance of each unique TCRbeta CDR3 region, the sequences were collapsed and filtered. Two models were used to test differential abundance: a binomial model (Fisher-equivalent) and a beta-binomial model that adds time-dependent variance fitted from healthy donors. Clones with fewer than 5 combined templates were excluded, and clones with Benjamini-Hochberg FDR below 0.01 were called differentially abundant. The form v = (b*log(k)+a)^2 was used to model beta-binomial variance as a function of total template count across the two samples. This immuneACCESS table, as held by TCRdb, lists in-frame sequences with V and J called but not all clones. Of the missing ones, under half trace to an unresolved V gene in checked studies; the others have no known cause. V and J calls and clone size are as listed in that table; D and trimming were resolved from the DNA. This sample is represented by about 82,000 clones; over 85% of them were singletons. The ten largest clones represent roughly 7% of the sample.

During the collection period, no infections or other immune events were recorded for the healthy donors. To calibrate time-dependent variance in a beta-binomial model of T-cell clone differential abundance, blood repertoires from healthy donors were used as a training cohort. The training cohort was composed of roughly 10 healthy donors, 3 female and 7 male. Donor ages ranged from roughly 29 to 64 years, with an average of around 45 years. Whole blood from each healthy donor was obtained from a commercial supplier and was collected at three time points approximately 13 days apart. Genomic DNA was extracted from unsorted whole blood for immunosequencing.

The source is a person aged 18-70 years in good health. This chain joins TRBV5-1 to TRBJ2-2, with 7 central nucleotides matching TRBD1. The source material was blood. The DNA reads TGCGCCAGCAGCTTGCGCGACAGGGTTGGCGGGGAGCTGTTTTTT. It specifies CASSLRDRVGGELFF.